Listed below are T cell receptor beta chains from one sample, sequenced in a study of CD8 T cells in ankylosing spondylitis. From the 5' RACE reads, TCRdb called clonotypes with MiXCR, one entry per CDR3 protein. Among fewer than 450,000 distinct CDR3 sequences listed, roughly 15% were seen once. Sequenced material: blood, either unsorted or a sorted T cell fraction (not recorded which). These receptors were obtained from a male donor with ankylosing spondylitis. The CDR3 runs from the conserved cysteine through the conserved F or W. Each record gives: D gene, J gene, clone size, V gene, CDR3 protein, CDR3 DNA. The D gene is left open where the match is weak. Some rows mark clone size as missing; the rest say once, few, many or name a class of expanded clone.

D: TRBD2; J: TRBJ2-7; size: NA; V: TRBV6-2/TRBV6-3; CDR3: CATTLTSGGEQYF; DNA: TGTGCCACCACCCTGACTAGCGGCGGCGAGCAGTACTTC
D: NA; J: TRBJ2-7; size: NA; V: TRBV7-2; CDR3: CASSLASSGSSYEQYF; DNA: TGTGCCAGCAGCTTAGCATCTTCCGGGAGCTCCTACGAGCAGTACTTC
D: NA; J: TRBJ2-5; size: NA; V: TRBV2; CDR3: CASSKDDGETQYF; DNA: TGTGCCAGCAGTAAGGACGATGGGGAGACCCAGTACTTC
D: TRBD2; J: TRBJ2-7; size: NA; V: TRBV10-3; CDR3: CAITGTSGFDEQYF; DNA: TGTGCCATCACCGGGACTAGCGGGTTTGACGAGCAGTACTTC
D: TRBD1; J: TRBJ2-2; size: few; V: TRBV5-1; CDR3: CASSLGQGFTPAGELFF; DNA: TGCGCCAGCAGCTTGGGACAGGGGTTCACCCCCGCCGGGGAGCTGTTTTTT
D: NA; J: TRBJ1-5; size: NA; V: TRBV6-2/TRBV6-3; CDR3: CASTYRGGTQPQHF; DNA: TGTGCCAGCACCTACCGGGGGGGCACTCAGCCCCAGCATTTT
D: NA; J: TRBJ2-3; size: NA; V: TRBV10-3; CDR3: CAISEDGGNTDTQYF; DNA: TGTGCCATCAGTGAGGATGGGGGGAACACAGATACGCAGTATTTT
D: NA; J: TRBJ1-5; size: NA; V: TRBV6-1; CDR3: CASSVGRAGYSNQPQHF; DNA: TGTGCCAGCAGTGTGGGCAGGGCTGGTTATAGCAATCAGCCCCAGCATTTT
D: TRBD2; J: TRBJ2-7; size: once; V: TRBV20-1; CDR3: CCASPAGLAGGGDEQYF; DNA: TGCTGTGCTAGCCCCGCAGGACTAGCGGGAGGAGGGGACGAGCAGTACTTC
D: NA; J: TRBJ1-2; size: NA; V: TRBV12-3/TRBV12-4; CDR3: CASSLALGPNYGYTF; DNA: TGTGCCAGCAGTTTAGCGCTTGGGCCTAACTATGGCTACACCTTC
D: TRBD1; J: TRBJ1-6; size: NA; V: TRBV3-1; CDR3: CASSQRDRDSPLHF; DNA: TGTGCCAGCAGCCAACGGGACAGGGATTCACCCCTCCACTTT
D: NA; J: TRBJ2-2; size: NA; V: TRBV5-5; CDR3: CASSLQGRDTGELFF; DNA: TGTGCCAGCAGCCTACAGGGACGTGACACCGGGGAGCTGTTTTTT
D: TRBD2; J: TRBJ2-5; size: few; V: TRBV5-1; CDR3: CASGPPSGQETQYF; DNA: TGCGCCAGCGGCCCTCCTAGCGGGCAAGAGACCCAGTACTTC
D: NA; J: TRBJ1-1; size: NA; V: TRBV11-1; CDR3: CASSLARTGEAFF; DNA: TGTGCCAGCAGCTTAGCGCGGACTGGCGAAGCTTTCTTT
D: NA; J: TRBJ1-5; size: few; V: TRBV20-1; CDR3: CSAAPQGQNQPQHF; DNA: TGCAGTGCTGCGCCTCAGGGTCAGAATCAGCCCCAGCATTTT
D: NA; J: TRBJ1-4; size: many; V: TRBV18; CDR3: CASSPTGKIEEKLFF; DNA: TGTGCCAGCTCTCCAACAGGCAAAATCGAGGAAAAACTGTTTTTT
D: TRBD2; J: TRBJ2-5; size: many; V: TRBV10-3; CDR3: CAISEGTSGQETQYF; DNA: TGTGCCATCAGTGAGGGGACTAGCGGTCAAGAGACCCAGTACTTC
D: NA; J: TRBJ1-1; size: many; V: TRBV5-6; CDR3: CASSLGVGGAFF; DNA: TGTGCCAGCAGCTTGGGTGTCGGGGGAGCTTTCTTT
D: TRBD2; J: TRBJ2-7; size: few; V: TRBV7-2; CDR3: CASNNLPGLKIPYEQYF; DNA: TGTGCCAGCAACAATTTACCGGGACTAAAGATTCCCTACGAGCAGTACTTC
D: TRBD2; J: TRBJ2-5; size: few; V: TRBV11-1; CDR3: CASSILAGGSPYQETQYF; DNA: TGTGCCAGCAGCATTCTAGCGGGAGGGTCCCCGTACCAAGAGACCCAGTACTTC
D: NA; J: TRBJ2-3; size: many; V: TRBV20-1; CDR3: CSEGGSTDTQYF; DNA: TGCAGTGAGGGCGGGAGCACAGATACGCAGTATTTT
D: NA; J: TRBJ1-1; size: few; V: TRBV20-1; CDR3: CSARDPDGLLNTEAFF; DNA: TGCAGTGCTAGAGATCCCGACGGTCTGTTGAACACTGAAGCTTTCTTT
D: NA; J: TRBJ1-1; size: NA; V: TRBV11-2; CDR3: CASRRWVLAEAFF; DNA: TGTGCCAGCCGCCGTTGGGTGTTGGCTGAAGCTTTCTTT
D: TRBD2; J: TRBJ2-1; size: NA; V: TRBV7-9; CDR3: CASSLGTSGGTEQFF; DNA: TGTGCCAGCAGCTTAGGGACTAGCGGGGGGACTGAGCAGTTCTTC